This TCR beta chain derives from a study of T cell responses to AZD1222 COVID-19 vaccine (dated by TCRdb to 2020 to 2022). Broadly, across the study: TCR sequencing was performed for 233 trial participants, of whom some 200 were given two doses of AZD1222 and around 25 were given two doses of MenACWY control vaccine. Enrollment into the trials was organized by age into subgroups of 18-55, 56-69 and 70-plus years, and those subgroups contained roughly 140, 27 and 60 TCR-sequenced participants, respectively. Overall study results and their limits: Most participants were white British and females outnumbered males, and the authors suggested that clonal diversity may have been underestimated. Reportedly, close to half of the unique spike-specific TCRs recognized epitopes lying outside the regions that are mutated in the B.1.351 and B.1.1.7 variants. The 56-69-year group was small, and its depth increase did not reach significance, likely because of low power. The vaccine-associated CD4 TCRs covered the entire spike protein, and the dominant responses fell in regions 160-218 and 743-854. Because no day 14 peak-response samples were available, repertoires were characterized only after the peak T cell response. Only five to seven AZD1222 recipients were SARS-CoV-2 seropositive at baseline, limiting conclusions about previously exposed vaccinees. After two AZD1222 doses, both the breadth and the depth of spike-specific TCRs were significantly higher than at day 0 and than in MenACWY recipients.

V drops 6 bases and J drops 2 bases, leaving 10 bases in between. The CDR3 sequence holds 13 residues, the cysteine and phenylalanine included. CDR3 DNA only is kept here, 39 bases in frame from base 1. Concerning this clone itself: Its binding antigen is unknown. One base away there is no much larger clone; base qualities are not given.

In the paper's terms, the time point label means: baseline before first vaccination. According to the study, the label for this sample's treatment or condition signals: meningococcal conjugate vaccine given as trial control. Vaccinee samples came from UK trials COV001 and COV002, including a single-blind randomized controlled phase 2/3 trial of AZD1222 (ChAdOx1 nCoV-19) in healthy adults. Trial participant PBMC samples were collected at day 0 and day 28 after the second dose for TCRbeta chain sequencing. The CDR3 regions of human TCRbeta chains were subjected to immunosequencing. As for the authors' bioinformatics: TCRs in the repertoires were compared against a reference library of SARS-CoV-2-specific TCRs that had been generated with the MIRA antigen-specificity platform. Breadth meant the fraction of unique TCRs that were SARS-CoV-2-associated, whereas depth meant the fraction of total T cells that were SARS-CoV-2-associated. Using the MIRA data, each spike-specific TCR was mapped to the spike region that the TCR reacts to and placed in a CD4 or CD8 class. Log10-transformed breadth and depth values were compared by one-way ANOVA with Sidak's multiple comparisons tests. The source is immuneACCESS, and TCRdb retained only in-frame sequences with V and J called. Part of the clones is not carried over; for the studies checked, unresolved V genes explain less than half of this, and the remainder is unexplained. V and J calls plus clone size are reproduced from that table; the DNA served to infer D and trimming. The sample records 45,000 to 55,000 clones, 79% of which are singletons. Together, the top ten hold approximately 22% of the sample.

Rearrangement joined TRBV12-3 or TRBV12-4 to TRBJ1-1; the D gene cannot be resolved reliably. The specimen was peripheral blood, collected on day 0 of MenACWY control vaccination. This receptor was taken from an adult in good health. At the DNA level, the sequence is TGTGCCAGCAGCCCCACAGAAAACACTGAAGCTTTCTTT. Translated, it gives CASSPTENTEAFF.